Sequencing of this T cell receptor beta chain was carried out in a study of T cell clonality in common variable immunodeficiency. Blood came from CVID subjects not ill and not taking immunomodulatory or immunosuppressive medication. Blood samples were heparinized, 5 to 8 ml per donor. Study conclusions and caveats: TCRbeta clonality was increased in CVID versus healthy controls. Shared TCRbeta clones were fewer between CVID subjects than controls. Fewer deletions and N-nucleotide insertions were reportedly seen in common variable immunodeficiency TCR beta sequences.

Sample share makes this clone medium-sized. Its specificity is unknown. From the germline J gene comes the end of the CDR3, since the read stops 3 residues before it. The data were produced by immunoSEQ multiplex PCR, yet TCRdb's version contains in-frame clones alone and is incomplete. The profile covers around 21,000 clones, none occurring a single time. Germline V gene lookup returns CDR1 ENHRY and CDR2 SYGVKD. The CDR3 totals 16 residues. The trim removed 6 bases at V and 1 base at J, leaving 4 bases unmatched. This chain uses TRBV10-3 with TRBJ2-3; 13 nucleotides align to TRBD2. This clonotype originated in a human donor with common variable immunodeficiency. Sequenced: peripheral blood mononuclear cells. The CDR3 spells CAISPGLAGGTDTQYF. CDR3 bases read: TGTGCCATCAGCCCCGGACTAGCGGGGGGCACAGATACG.